The clone carrying this T cell receptor beta chain was seen many times. As yet, its antigen is unknown. V trimming: 6 bases; J trimming: 1 base; junction bases outside the gene matches: 7. The germline CDR1 and CDR2 sequences are SEHNR and FQNEAQ (reference sequence). This CDR3 has 15 residues. Template switching by 5'RACE produced TCR cDNA, adding a universal primer site and UMIs. MiXCR was run by TCRdb on the 5' RACE reads, yielding one entry per CDR3 protein. The data show just over 250,000 distinct CDR3 sequences, approximately 5.2% seen once. The sample comes from a study of T cells after yellow fever vaccination. Study-wide results and caveats: Boosting was followed by the reappearance of most primary-vaccination clones (roughly 96% CD4, about 88% CD8).

This TCR was recovered from a man in his late teens or twenties who received the YFV17D yellow fever vaccine. V and J are TRBV7-9 and TRBJ2-3; 7 bases are shared with TRBD1. The sequencing here drew on CD4+ T cells sorted from PBMCs, taken on the day of the yellow fever booster vaccination. This CDR3 is CASRQTGTRTDTQYF. In nucleotides, the CDR3 is TGTGCCAGCAGGCAGACAGGGACCCGCACAGATACGCAGTATTTT.